This TCR beta chain comes out of a study of cytomegalovirus exposure and HLA in healthy donors. Whole-study findings and limits: A later analysis, which compared TCR beta chains of equal frequency, found the HLA-associated ones more clonally expanded. Most TCR sequences were uncommon, yet certain public TCRs appeared in many donors. In a later analysis, common viral pathogens appeared linked to several of the most significant clusters. With later analysis, a missense DCLRE1C variant became linked to TCR beta V- and J-gene trimming.

Primers included in the PCR were 60 Vbeta and 13 Jbeta primers. The method was immunoSEQ multiplex PCR; TCRdb's version includes in-frame clones alone and lacks a portion of them. The table records about 130,000 clones, 79% of them present only once. The sample holds a few counts of this clone. Antigen: not known. The source of this sequence is a man aged 35-49 years in good health and CMV-seropositive. Material for sequencing was PBMCs.

Here the CDR3 reads CASSPGANYGYTF. The DNA for the CDR3 is TGTGCCAGTAGCCCAGGGGCTAACTATGGCTACACCTTC. This chain connects TRBV19 to TRBJ1-2; tentatively, D is TRBD1 (6 bases). V was trimmed by 6 bases and J by 0 bases, leaving 8 bases between them. CDR3 length: 13 residues. Looked up from germline, CDR1 is LNHDA and CDR2 is SQIVND (reference sequence).